This record covers a single T cell receptor beta chain. Its antigen is as yet unknown. Regarding treatment: roughly 18 received Ad26.COV2.S at low or high dose, single or two shots; roughly five received placebo; per-sample allocation not given. Day 63 after the first injection of vaccine or placebo was the sampling time. Ad26 vector vaccine expressed Wuhan-strain SARS-CoV-2 spike. Clones were sequenced by immunoSEQ multiplex PCR, and TCRdb holds only the in-frame ones, with some missing. The profile covers around 300,000 clones, with under 90% appearing a single time and 4.5% to 5.5% taken by the ten largest. This entry is derived from a study of Ad26.COV2.S vaccination and SARS-CoV-2 variants. Overall study findings and caveats: Placebo recipients had lower spike-specific TCR breadth than vaccine recipients.

The V end lost 4 bases, the J end lost 4 bases, and 13 bases lay between the germline ends. The germline gives CDR1 MGHRA, CDR2 YSYEKL. The CDR3 length is 14 residues. The source material was peripheral blood, sampled in a trial of Ad26.COV2.S vaccine versus placebo. This chain links TRBV4-1 with TRBJ1-1; the D is unclear. The TCR originated in a person between 18 and 65 years old who received the Ad26.COV2.S COVID-19 vaccine or a placebo. The CDR3, as DNA: TGCGCCAGCAGCCTACGGAGCGGGCGCACTGAAGCTTTCTTT. Protein: CASSLRSGRTEAFF.